This entry lists 6 T cell receptor beta chains sequenced from one sample in a study of Ad26.COV2.S vaccination and SARS-CoV-2 variants. Treatment reported: about 20 received Ad26.COV2.S at low or high dose, single or two shots; 5 received placebo; per-sample allocation not given. Day 63 after the first vaccine or placebo injection was the time point for sampling. Data came from immunoSEQ multiplex PCR; TCRdb stores just in-frame clones and leaves some out. The table includes more than 350,000 clones, about nine tenths detected once. The sample here was peripheral blood, taken in a trial of Ad26.COV2.S vaccine versus placebo. Receptors originate from a person aged 18-65 years who received the Ad26.COV2.S COVID-19 vaccine or a placebo.

The chain uses TRBV29-1 and TRBJ2-3; 7 nucleotides line up with TRBD2. Losses at the gene ends were 6 bases for V and 0 bases for J; bases not matched to a gene: 6. Germline-derived CDR1 and CDR2 are SQVTM and ANQGSEA. The CDR3 is 14 amino acids. The CDR3 here is CSVGGGGSTDTQYF. CDR3 nucleotide sequence: TGCAGCGTGGGCGGCGGGGGAAGCACAGATACGCAGTATTTT.

This chain links TRBV30 with TRBJ1-2, with D unclear. Deletions cut 0 bases from V and 4 bases from J, with 12 bases between. CDR3 size: 14 residues. CDR1 GTSNPN and CDR2 SVGIG come from the germline V gene (reference sequence). The CDR3 DNA reads TGTGCCTGGAGTGTATCGGCCGTTCCCTATGGCTACACCTTC. Residues: CAWSVSAVPYGYTF.

The chain uses TRBV7-2 and TRBJ2-2; D unresolved. Trimming left V 4 bases short and J 5 bases short, with 11 bases between. Germline V CDR1 and CDR2: SGHTA, FQGNSA. The CDR3 is 14 amino acids. CDR3 DNA sequence: TGTGCCAGCAGCTGGGTGGACGGGACCGGGGAGCTGTTTTTT. It is translated as CASSWVDGTGELFF.

V gene TRBV30 combines with J gene TRBJ2-1, with D possibly being TRBD1 (5 bases). V lost 0 bases to trimming and J lost 1 base, with 10 bases between them. Germline lookup yields CDR1 GTSNPN and CDR2 SVGIG (reference sequence). This CDR3 contains 15 residues. The chain's CDR3 is CAWSVTRASYNEQFF. CDR3 bases: TGTGCCTGGAGTGTAACCAGGGCTTCCTACAATGAGCAGTTCTTC.

The chain recombines TRBV20-1 with TRBJ2-3; D gene ambiguous. This CDR3 comprises 11 residues. Germline V gene lookup returns CDR1 DFQATT and CDR2 SNEGSKA (reference sequence). Trimming removed 2 bases at V and 4 bases at J, with 4 bases between. The CDR3 loop reads CSARSPDTQYF. The CDR3 DNA is TGCAGTGCTAGAAGCCCAGATACGCAGTATTTT.

The chain joins TRBV29-1 to TRBJ1-1, with 7 bases that match TRBD1. The CDR3 has 11 amino acids. V shed 4 bases, J shed 8 bases, and the junction held 4 bases outside the gene matches. CDR1 and CDR2 (germline): SQVTM, ANQGSEA. In DNA form, the CDR3 reads TGCAGCGTTGGAGGGGACAGCGAAGCTTTCTTT. This gives the protein CSVGGDSEAFF.